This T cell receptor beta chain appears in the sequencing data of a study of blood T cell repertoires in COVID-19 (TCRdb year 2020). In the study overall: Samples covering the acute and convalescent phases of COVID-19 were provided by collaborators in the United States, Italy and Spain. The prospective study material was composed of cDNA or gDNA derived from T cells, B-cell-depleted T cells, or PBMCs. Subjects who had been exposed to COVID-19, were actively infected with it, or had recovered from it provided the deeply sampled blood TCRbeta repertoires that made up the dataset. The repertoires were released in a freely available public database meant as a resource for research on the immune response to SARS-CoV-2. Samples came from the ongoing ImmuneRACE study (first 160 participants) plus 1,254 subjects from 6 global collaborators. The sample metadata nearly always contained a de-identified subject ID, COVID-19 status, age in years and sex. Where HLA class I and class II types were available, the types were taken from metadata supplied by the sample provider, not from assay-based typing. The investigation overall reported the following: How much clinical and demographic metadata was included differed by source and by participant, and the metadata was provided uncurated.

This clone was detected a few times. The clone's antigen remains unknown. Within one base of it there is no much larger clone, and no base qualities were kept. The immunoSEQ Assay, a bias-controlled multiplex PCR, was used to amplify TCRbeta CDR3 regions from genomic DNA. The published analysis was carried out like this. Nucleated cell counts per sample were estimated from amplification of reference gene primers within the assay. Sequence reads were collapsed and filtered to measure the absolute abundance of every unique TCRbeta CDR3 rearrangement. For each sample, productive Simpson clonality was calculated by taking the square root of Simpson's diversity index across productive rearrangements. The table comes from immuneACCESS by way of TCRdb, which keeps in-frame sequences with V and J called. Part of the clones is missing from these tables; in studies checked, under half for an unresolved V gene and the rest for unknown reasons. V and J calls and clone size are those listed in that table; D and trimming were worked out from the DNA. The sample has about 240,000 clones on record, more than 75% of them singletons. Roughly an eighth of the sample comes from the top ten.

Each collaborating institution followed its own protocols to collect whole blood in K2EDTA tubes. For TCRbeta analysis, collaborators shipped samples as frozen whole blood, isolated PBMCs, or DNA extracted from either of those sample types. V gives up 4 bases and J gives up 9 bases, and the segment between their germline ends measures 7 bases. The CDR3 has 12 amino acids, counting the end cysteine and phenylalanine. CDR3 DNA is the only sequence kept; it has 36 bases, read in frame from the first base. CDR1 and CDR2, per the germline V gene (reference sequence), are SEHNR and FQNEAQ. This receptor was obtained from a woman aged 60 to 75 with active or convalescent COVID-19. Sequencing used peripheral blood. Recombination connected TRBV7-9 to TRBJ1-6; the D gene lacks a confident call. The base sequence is TGTGCCAGCAGCTGGAGGAGTTCACCCCTCCACTTT. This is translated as CASSWRSSPLHF.